The clone carrying this T cell receptor (beta chain) was observed at least ten times. Authors of the study amplified TCR beta CDR3 regions from RNA transcripts. With the HTBI primer set, the TCR CDR3 went through a first round of RT-PCR. In TCRdb, the multiplex PCR reads were re-called with MiXCR into one record per CDR3 protein. Seen here are 400,000 to 500,000 distinct CDR3 sequences, 13% to 15% observed once, and the top ten hold 15% to 20%. The germline V and J ends were trimmed by 7 bases and 1 base, with 4 bases remaining between them. The V gene's germline CDR1 is MGHDK and CDR2 SYGVNS. The CDR3 contains 11 residues. This sample was taken from a study of T cells in Graves' hyperthyroidism and ophthalmopathy.

V is TRBV25-1 and J is TRBJ1-1; D gene ambiguous. Sample: blood. This clonotype originated in a woman aged 18-29 years with Graves' hyperthyroidism. CDR3: CASIRNTEAFF. CDR3 sequence (DNA): TGTGCCAGCATTCGGAACACTGAAGCTTTCTTT.